This T cell receptor beta chain was retrieved from a study of PD-1 blockade in classical Hodgkin lymphoma. Germline V gene sequence: CDR1 MNHEY, CDR2 SVGAGI. The CDR3 is 14 residues long. Trimming cost V 5 bases and J 4 bases; bases outside gene matches: 7. Comment on this clone: Its target is not known.

The study's findings and limits: Before treatment, TCR diversity in newly diagnosed patients was reportedly lower than in healthy donors.

Using immunoSEQ multiplex PCR, the repertoire was profiled, and TCRdb retains in-frame clones only, with some absent. This sample has roughly 13,000 clones, with approximately 91% found just once. Each and every patient relapsed after autologous stem cell transplantation, and patients got differing brentuximab vedotin exposure. Best overall response was complete response, partial response or progressive disease in these relapsed/refractory classical Hodgkin lymphoma patients. This receptor was taken from a human donor with classical Hodgkin lymphoma. The chain uses TRBV6-5 and TRBJ1-2; 7 bases line up with TRBD1. The sample consisted of peripheral blood mononuclear cells (PBMCs), taken at baseline. CDR3: CASSQTGLGYGYTF. The CDR3 DNA reads as TGTGCCAGCAGTCAGACAGGGCTGGGCTATGGCTACACCTTC.